This entry is about one T cell receptor (beta chain). Authors' data handling: Reference gene primer amplification in the assay estimated nucleated cell counts. Sequencing was performed with immunoSEQ multiplex PCR; in TCRdb, only in-frame clones are kept and a portion is missing. V and J calls and clone size are given by that table; D and trimming were obtained from the DNA. The table includes 30,000 to 45,000 clones, approximately 91% detected once. The CDR3 loop spans 15 amino acids. The junction had 6 bases not matched to a gene; V was cut back by 0 bases and J by 7 bases. CDR1 is SGHDT, CDR2 YYEEEE, per germline. These data belong to a study of blood T cell repertoires in COVID-19. About the research overall: The cDNA or gDNA used as material had been derived from T cells, B-cell-depleted T cells, or PBMCs.

This chain links TRBV5-6 with TRBJ1-4; TRBD1 aligns across 7 bases. This clonotype originated in a man aged 65 to 79 with active COVID-19. The sample was peripheral blood. The CDR3 region has the DNA TGTGCCAGCAGCTTGGAAGGGGCAGGGGGTGAAAAACTGTTTTTT. Protein: CASSLEGAGGEKLFF.